Reported below is one TCR beta chain. No cognate antigen has been identified for it. Base qualities are not recorded, but no much larger clone differs from it by a single base. This record belongs to a study of control samples from healthy donors and cancer patients (dated by TCRdb to between 2020 and 2021). Counted from cysteine to phenylalanine, this CDR3 has 16 amino acids. The retained sequence is limited to the CDR3, 48 bases, with the frame set at the first base. V and J are trimmed by 4 bases and 0 bases, and the gene matches miss 10 bases of the junction. From the germline V gene (reference sequence), CDR1 is GTSNPN and CDR2 is SVGIG. Library preparation was by the immunoSEQ multiplex PCR assay. Entries here come from immuneACCESS through TCRdb and include only in-frame sequences with V and J called. Some clones fail to appear in such tables; in the studies checked, an unresolved V gene covers under half of the shortfall, and the cause of the remainder is unknown. This sample holds 70,000 to 80,000 clones; roughly 84% were observed only once. About 4.2% of the sample rests with the top ten.

The origin of this receptor is a woman aged 45-60 years in good health. The sample taken for sequencing was blood. The chain joins TRBV30 to TRBJ2-3; 7 of the junction bases match TRBD2. The CDR3 reads as follows: CAWNPKLAVSTDTQYF. The DNA is as follows: TGTGCCTGGAATCCGAAGCTAGCGGTTAGCACAGATACGCAGTATTTT.